This TCR beta chain derives from a study of OX40 agonist ivuxolimab in advanced cancers. Across the study: Patients received ivuxolimab, an intravenous treatment, every 2 weeks at 0.01 to 10 mg/kg. Broader study findings: Clonal expansion by week 6 occurred in CD4+ and CD8+ blood T cells (at 0.1 to 3.0 mg/kg).

Trimming removed 5 bases from V and 1 base from J, with 11 bases in between. Germline V gene sequence: CDR1 WNHNN, CDR2 SYGVQD (reference sequence). The CDR3 totals 14 residues. Turning to this clone: Antigen unknown.

The assay was immunoSEQ multiplex PCR, and TCRdb's table has in-frame clones only and misses some. The sample records almost 85,000 clones, 94% being singletons. The sequence was obtained from an adult with an advanced solid tumor such as melanoma, head and neck, liver or kidney cancer. Sequenced material: CD4+ or CD8+ T cells sorted from blood, taken in a trial of the OX40 agonist ivuxolimab. The chain has TRBV10-1 and TRBJ1-1; D might be TRBD1 (5 bases). CDR3 nucleotide sequence: TGCGCCAGCAGTCCTGACAGACCGAACACTGAAGCTTTCTTT. Translating gives CASSPDRPNTEAFF.